The present T cell receptor (beta chain) was sequenced within a study of T cells in Graves' hyperthyroidism and ophthalmopathy. Overall study results and limits: Appearing also in blood were most of the thyroid clonotypes expanded above 0.001.

Amplification yielded TCR beta CDR3 regions, with RNA transcripts as the source. The HTBI primer set drove a first-round RT-PCR of the TCR CDR3. TCRdb re-called the multiplex PCR reads with MiXCR, one entry per CDR3 protein. The repertoire holds about 550,000 distinct CDR3 sequences, with under 25% as singletons. This clonotype was seen at least ten times. Antigen unknown. The TCR sequence derives from a young man with Graves' hyperthyroidism. The source material was blood.

CDR3 sequence (DNA): TGTGCCTGGAGTCGACCGGGGACAAAAGTCCACGAGCAGTACTTC. Translated, it gives CAWSRPGTKVHEQYF. The chain links TRBV30 to TRBJ2-7; D is possibly TRBD1 (6 bases). This CDR3 has 15 residues. Germline CDR1 and CDR2: GTSNPN and SVGIG (reference sequence). Deletions cut 2 bases from V and 5 bases from J, with 19 bases between.